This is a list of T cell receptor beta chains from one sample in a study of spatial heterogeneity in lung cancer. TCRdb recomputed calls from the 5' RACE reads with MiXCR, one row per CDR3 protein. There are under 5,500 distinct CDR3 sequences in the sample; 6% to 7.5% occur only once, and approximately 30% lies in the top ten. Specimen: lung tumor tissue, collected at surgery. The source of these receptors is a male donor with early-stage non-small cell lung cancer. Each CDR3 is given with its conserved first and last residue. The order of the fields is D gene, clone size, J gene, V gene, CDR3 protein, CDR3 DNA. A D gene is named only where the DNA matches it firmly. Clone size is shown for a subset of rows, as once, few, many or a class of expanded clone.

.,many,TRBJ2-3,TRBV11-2,CASTPIRLFTDTQYF,TGTGCCAGCACCCCAATCCGGCTATTCACAGATACGCAGTATTTT
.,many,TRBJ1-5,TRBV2,CASSDRTSNQPQHF,TGTGCCAGCAGTGATCGGACTAGCAATCAGCCCCAGCATTTT
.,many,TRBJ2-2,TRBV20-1,CSARDGVAATGELFF,TGCAGTGCTAGAGATGGGGTAGCTGCCACCGGGGAGCTGTTTTTT
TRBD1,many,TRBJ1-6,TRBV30,CAFTGDNSPLHF,TGTGCCTTTACAGGGGACAATTCACCCCTCCACTTT
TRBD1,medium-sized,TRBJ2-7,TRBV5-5,CASSSRDRVTYEQYF,TGTGCCAGCAGCTCCCGGGACAGGGTGACCTACGAGCAGTACTTC
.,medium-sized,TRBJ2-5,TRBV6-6,CASSFRETQYF,TGTGCCAGCAGTTTTCGAGAGACCCAGTACTTC
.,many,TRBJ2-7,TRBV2,CASSVSSEQYF,TGTGCCAGCAGTGTTAGTAGCGAGCAGTACTTC
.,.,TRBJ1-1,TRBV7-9,CASNGWEWSNTEAFF,TGTGCCAGCAACGGTTGGGAATGGTCGAACACTGAAGCTTTCTTT
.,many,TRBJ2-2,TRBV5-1,CASSFGGNTGELFF,TGCGCCAGCAGCTTTGGCGGGAACACCGGGGAGCTGTTTTTT
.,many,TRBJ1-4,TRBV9,CASSGGSLSLNEKLFF,TGTGCCAGCAGCGGGGGCAGTCTTTCCTTAAATGAAAAACTGTTTTTT
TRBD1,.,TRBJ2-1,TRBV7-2,CASSLEKGTVYNEQFF,TGTGCCAGCAGCTTAGAGAAGGGGACAGTCTACAATGAGCAGTTCTTC
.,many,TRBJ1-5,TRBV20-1,CSASRGRTKVGNQPQHF,TGCAGTGCTAGCCGGGGACGGACGAAGGTCGGCAATCAGCCCCAGCATTTT
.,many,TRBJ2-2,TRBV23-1,CASSHLSRGAGELFF,TGCGCCAGCAGTCATCTCTCCAGGGGGGCCGGGGAGCTGTTTTTT
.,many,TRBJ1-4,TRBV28,CASSSVGDSTNEKLFF,TGTGCCAGCAGTTCCGTTGGGGATTCAACTAATGAAAAACTGTTTTTT
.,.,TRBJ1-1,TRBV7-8,CASSLSPRNTEAFF,TGTGCCAGCAGCTTAAGCCCGCGGAACACTGAAGCTTTCTTT
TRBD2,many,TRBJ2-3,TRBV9,CASSYSGSSTDTQYF,TGTGCCAGCAGCTATAGCGGGAGTAGCACAGATACGCAGTATTTT
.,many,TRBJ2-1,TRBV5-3,CARSLAVASEQFF,TGTGCCAGAAGCTTGGCCGTAGCAAGTGAGCAGTTCTTC
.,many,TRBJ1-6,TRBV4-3,CASSQRTARTPLHF,TGCGCCAGCAGCCAAAGGACGGCAAGAACACCCCTCCACTTT
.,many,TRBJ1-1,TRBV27,CASSYRVGTEAFF,TGTGCCAGCAGTTACAGGGTAGGCACTGAAGCTTTCTTT
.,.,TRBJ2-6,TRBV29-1,CSALGRGSGANVLTF,TGCAGCGCCCTCGGCAGGGGCTCTGGGGCCAACGTCCTGACTTTC
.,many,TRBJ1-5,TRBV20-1,CSARDGQGLRERPQHF,TGCAGTGCTAGAGATGGACAAGGCCTCCGCGAGAGGCCCCAGCATTTT
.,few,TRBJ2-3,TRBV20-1,CSARDWGGATDTQYF,TGCAGTGCTAGAGATTGGGGGGGCGCGACAGATACGCAGTATTTT
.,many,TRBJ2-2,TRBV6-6,CASSYSPGSNTGELFF,TGTGCCAGCAGTTATTCCCCGGGCTCGAACACCGGGGAGCTGTTTTTT
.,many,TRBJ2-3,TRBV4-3,CASSQDFRTVDTQYF,TGCGCCAGCAGCCAAGATTTCCGGACCGTAGATACGCAGTATTTT
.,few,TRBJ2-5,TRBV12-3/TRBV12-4,CASSLGSETQYF,TGTGCCAGCAGCTTAGGGTCCGAGACCCAGTACTTC
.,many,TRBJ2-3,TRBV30,CAWNLRANNRADTQYF,TGTGCCTGGAACCTGAGGGCGAACAACAGGGCAGATACGCAGTATTTT
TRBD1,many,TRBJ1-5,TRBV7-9,CASSSWTGDNQPQHF,TGTGCCAGCAGCTCTTGGACAGGGGACAATCAGCCCCAGCATTTT
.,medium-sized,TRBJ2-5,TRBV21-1,CASSKGSILGETQYF,TGTGCCAGCAGCAAAGGGAGTATTCTTGGAGAGACCCAGTACTTC
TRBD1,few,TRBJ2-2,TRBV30,CAWRLPGGNTGELFF,TGTGCCTGGAGGCTGCCAGGGGGGAACACCGGGGAGCTGTTTTTT
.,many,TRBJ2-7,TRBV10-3,CAIGRYSSYEQYF,TGTGCCATAGGTCGGTACAGCTCCTACGAGCAGTACTTC
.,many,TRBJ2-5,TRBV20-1,CSARDAAREGGTQYF,TGCAGTGCTAGGGACGCGGCTAGGGAAGGAGGGACCCAGTACTTC
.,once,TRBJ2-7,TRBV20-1,CSATGSQSSYEQYF,TGCAGTGCTACCGGGAGTCAGAGCTCCTACGAGCAGTACTTC
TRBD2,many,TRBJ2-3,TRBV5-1,CASSLAAAGSTDTQYF,TGCGCCAGCAGCTTGGCCGCAGCGGGGAGCACAGATACGCAGTATTTT
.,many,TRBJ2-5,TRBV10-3,CAISESTDQETQYF,TGTGCCATCAGTGAGTCGACAGACCAAGAGACCCAGTACTTC
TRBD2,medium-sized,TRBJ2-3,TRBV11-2,CASSSHKEREQYF,TGTGCCAGCAGCTCCCATAAGGAGCGGGAGCAGTATTTT
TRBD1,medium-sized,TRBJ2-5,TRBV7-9,CASSLWDREETQYF,TGTGCCAGCAGCTTATGGGACAGGGAAGAGACCCAGTACTTC
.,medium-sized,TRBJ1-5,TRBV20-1,CSAPAGGRGPQHF,TGCAGTGCGCCCGCCGGGGGCCGTGGGCCCCAGCATTTT
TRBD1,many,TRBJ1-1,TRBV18,CASSRDSFLEAFF,TGTGCCAGCTCACGGGACAGTTTCTTGGAAGCTTTCTTT
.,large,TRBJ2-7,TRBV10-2,CASRDPGAHYEQYF,TGCGCCAGCAGGGATCCAGGGGCCCACTACGAGCAGTACTTC
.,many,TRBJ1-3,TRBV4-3,CASSQDTGPGNTIYF,TGCGCCAGCAGCCAAGATACAGGTCCTGGAAACACCATATATTTT
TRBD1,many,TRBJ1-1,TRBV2,CASMRDRGNTEAFF,TGTGCCAGCATGAGGGACAGGGGGAACACTGAAGCTTTCTTT
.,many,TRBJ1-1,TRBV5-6,CASSPGWDTEAFF,TGTGCCAGCAGCCCAGGCTGGGACACTGAAGCTTTCTTT